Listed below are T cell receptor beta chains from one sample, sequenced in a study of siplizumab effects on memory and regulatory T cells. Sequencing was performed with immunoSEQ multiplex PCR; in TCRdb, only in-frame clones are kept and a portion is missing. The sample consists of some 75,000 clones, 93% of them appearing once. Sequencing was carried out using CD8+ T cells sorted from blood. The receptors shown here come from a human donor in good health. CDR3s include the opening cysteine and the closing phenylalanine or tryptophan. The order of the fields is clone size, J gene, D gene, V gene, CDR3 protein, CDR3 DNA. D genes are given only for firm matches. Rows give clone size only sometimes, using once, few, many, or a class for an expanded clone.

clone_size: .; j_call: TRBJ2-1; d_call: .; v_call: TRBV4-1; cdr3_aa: CASRPIFTNEQFF; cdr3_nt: TGCGCCAGCAGACCTATTTTCACCAATGAGCAGTTCTTC
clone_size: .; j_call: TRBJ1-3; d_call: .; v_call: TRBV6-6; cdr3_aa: CASSYVVNGNTIYF; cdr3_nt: TGTGCCAGCAGTTACGTGGTTAATGGAAACACCATATATTTT
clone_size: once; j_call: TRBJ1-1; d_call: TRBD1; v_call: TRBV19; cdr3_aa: CASRQGYTEAFF; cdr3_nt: TGTGCCAGTAGACAGGGGTACACTGAAGCTTTCTTT
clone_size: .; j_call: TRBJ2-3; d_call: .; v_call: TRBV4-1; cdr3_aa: CASSQEGRGTDTQYF; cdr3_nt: TGCGCCAGCAGCCAAGAGGGGCGGGGTACAGATACGCAGTATTTT
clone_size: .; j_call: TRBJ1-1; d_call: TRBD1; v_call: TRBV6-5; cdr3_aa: CASKGQGSAEAFF; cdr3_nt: TGTGCCAGCAAGGGACAGGGTAGCGCTGAAGCTTTCTTT
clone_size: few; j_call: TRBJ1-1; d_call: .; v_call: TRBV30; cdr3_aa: CAWRMTVNTEAFF; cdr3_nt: TGTGCCTGGAGGATGACAGTGAACACTGAAGCTTTCTTT
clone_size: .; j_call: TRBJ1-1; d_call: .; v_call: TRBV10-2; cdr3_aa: CASSEGGNTEAFF; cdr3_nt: TGCGCCAGCAGTGAAGGGGGGAACACTGAAGCTTTCTTT
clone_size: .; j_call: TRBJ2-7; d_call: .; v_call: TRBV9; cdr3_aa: CASSVTGGDEQYF; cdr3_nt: TGTGCCAGCAGCGTAACAGGAGGGGACGAGCAGTACTTC
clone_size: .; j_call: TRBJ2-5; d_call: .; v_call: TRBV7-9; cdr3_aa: CASSFLEETQYF; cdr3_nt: TGTGCCAGCAGCTTCCTAGAAGAGACCCAGTACTTC
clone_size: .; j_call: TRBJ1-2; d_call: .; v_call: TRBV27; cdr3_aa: CASRREGYGYTF; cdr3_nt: TGTGCCAGCAGGAGGGAAGGGTATGGCTACACCTTC
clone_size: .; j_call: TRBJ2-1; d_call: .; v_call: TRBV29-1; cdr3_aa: CSVILDEQFF; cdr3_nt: TGCAGCGTTATTCTGGATGAGCAGTTCTTC
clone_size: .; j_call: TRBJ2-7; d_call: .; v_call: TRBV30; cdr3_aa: CAWERGAREQYF; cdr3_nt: TGTGCCTGGGAAAGGGGGGCGAGGGAGCAGTACTTC
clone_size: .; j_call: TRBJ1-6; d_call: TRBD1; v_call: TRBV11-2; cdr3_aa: CASSLAGQGRTPLHF; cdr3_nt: TGTGCCAGCAGCTTAGCGGGACAGGGCCGTACACCCCTCCACTTT
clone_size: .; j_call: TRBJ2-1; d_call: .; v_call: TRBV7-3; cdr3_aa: CASSLGLGSYNEQFF; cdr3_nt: TGTGCCAGCAGCCTCGGACTTGGCTCCTACAATGAGCAGTTCTTC
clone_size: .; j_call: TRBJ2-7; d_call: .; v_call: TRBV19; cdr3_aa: CASSIQQTYEQYF; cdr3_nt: TGTGCCAGTAGTATTCAGCAGACCTACGAGCAGTACTTC
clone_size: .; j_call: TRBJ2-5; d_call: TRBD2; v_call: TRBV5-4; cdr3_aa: CASSGESSGEETQYF; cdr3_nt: TGTGCCAGCAGCGGGGAATCTAGCGGGGAAGAGACCCAGTACTTC
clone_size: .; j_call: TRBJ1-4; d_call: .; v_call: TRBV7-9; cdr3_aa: CASSQVPQGLEKLFF; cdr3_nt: TGTGCCAGCAGCCAGGTGCCCCAGGGGCTTGAAAAACTGTTTTTT
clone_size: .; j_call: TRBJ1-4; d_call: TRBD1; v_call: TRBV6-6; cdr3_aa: CATKTGPNEKLFF; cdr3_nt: TGTGCCACCAAGACAGGGCCTAATGAAAAACTGTTTTTT
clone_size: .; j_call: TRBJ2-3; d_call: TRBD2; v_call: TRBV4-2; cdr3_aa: CASSQEQSGGPDTQYF; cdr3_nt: TGTGCCAGCAGCCAAGAACAAAGCGGGGGTCCAGATACGCAGTATTTT
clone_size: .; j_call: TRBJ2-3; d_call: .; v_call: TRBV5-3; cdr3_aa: CARSHPSASTDTQYF; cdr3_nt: TGTGCCAGAAGCCACCCTAGCGCTAGCACAGATACGCAGTATTTT
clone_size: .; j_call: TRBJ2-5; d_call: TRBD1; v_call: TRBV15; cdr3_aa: CATSKGQGDETQYF; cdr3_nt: TGTGCCACCAGCAAAGGACAGGGGGACGAGACCCAGTACTTC
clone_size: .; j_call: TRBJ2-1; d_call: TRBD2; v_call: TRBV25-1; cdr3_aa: CASSGTSLSEQFF; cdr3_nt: TGTGCCAGCAGTGGGACTAGTTTGTCTGAGCAGTTCTTC
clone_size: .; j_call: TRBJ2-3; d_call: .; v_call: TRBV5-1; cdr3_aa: CASSFAGGTDTQYF; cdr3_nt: TGCGCCAGCAGCTTTGCCGGTGGGACAGATACGCAGTATTTT
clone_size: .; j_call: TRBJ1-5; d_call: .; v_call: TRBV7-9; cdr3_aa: CASSLTESNQPQHF; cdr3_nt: TGTGCCAGCAGCCTGACAGAATCCAATCAGCCCCAGCATTTT
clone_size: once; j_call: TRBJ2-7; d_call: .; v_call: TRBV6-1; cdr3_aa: CASSDWQAAYEQYF; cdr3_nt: TGTGCCAGCAGTGATTGGCAGGCAGCCTACGAGCAGTACTTC
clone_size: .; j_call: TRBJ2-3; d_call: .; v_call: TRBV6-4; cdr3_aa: CASSTGPIDTQYF; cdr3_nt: TGTGCCAGCAGCACCGGGCCCATCGATACGCAGTATTTT
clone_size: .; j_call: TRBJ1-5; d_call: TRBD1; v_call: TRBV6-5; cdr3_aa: CASSSGTGLQPQHF; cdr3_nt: TGTGCCAGCAGTTCGGGGACAGGGTTACAGCCCCAGCATTTT
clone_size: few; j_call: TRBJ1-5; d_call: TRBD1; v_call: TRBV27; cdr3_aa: CASSDIQGAANQPQHF; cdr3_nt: TGTGCCAGCAGCGACATACAGGGGGCGGCCAATCAGCCCCAGCATTTT
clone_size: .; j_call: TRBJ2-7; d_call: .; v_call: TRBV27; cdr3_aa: CASSFGAGDTYEQYF; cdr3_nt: TGTGCCAGCAGTTTTGGTGCGGGGGACACCTACGAGCAGTACTTC
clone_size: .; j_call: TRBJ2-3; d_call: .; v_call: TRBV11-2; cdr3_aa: CASSSSADTQYF; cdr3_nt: TGTGCCAGCAGCTCTTCGGCCGACACGCAGTATTTT
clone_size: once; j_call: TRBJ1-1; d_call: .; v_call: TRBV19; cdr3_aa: CASSIDGWVPLNTEAFF; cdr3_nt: TGTGCCAGTAGTATAGATGGTTGGGTTCCCTTGAACACTGAAGCTTTCTTT
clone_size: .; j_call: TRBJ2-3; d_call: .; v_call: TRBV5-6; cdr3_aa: CASSLLGGSTDTQYF; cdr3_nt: TGTGCCAGCAGCCTGCTTGGGGGGAGCACAGATACGCAGTATTTT
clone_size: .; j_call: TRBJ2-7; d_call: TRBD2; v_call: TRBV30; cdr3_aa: CAWSGLAGEQYF; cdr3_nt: TGTGCCTGGAGTGGACTAGCAGGCGAGCAGTACTTC